The clone carrying this T cell receptor beta chain was found many times. The CDR3 is made up of 13 amino acids. CDR1 is DFQATT, CDR2 SNEGSKA, per germline (reference sequence). The V gene lost 3 bases and the J gene lost 4 bases, with 7 bases spanning the gap. The data derive from a study of Graves' ophthalmopathy and Graves' hyperthyroidism. The sequenced template was RNA, covering the TCR beta CDR3 region. The first-round RT-PCR employed HTBI primers together with the Qiagen OneStep RT-PCR kit. A multiplex PCR was then performed as the second round. TCRdb reprocessed the multiplex PCR reads via MiXCR and lists one record per CDR3 protein. Of roughly 230,000 distinct CDR3 sequences listed, about a fifth were seen once; the top ten hold approximately 40%.

This chain uses TRBV20-1 with TRBJ2-6; no definite D call. Sequencing was carried out using peripheral blood. The receptor was derived from a woman between 45 and 65 years old with Graves' ophthalmopathy. Here the CDR3 reads CSARAVGANVLTF. In DNA, the CDR3 is TGCAGTGCTAGGGCCGTGGGGGCCAACGTCCTGACTTTC.